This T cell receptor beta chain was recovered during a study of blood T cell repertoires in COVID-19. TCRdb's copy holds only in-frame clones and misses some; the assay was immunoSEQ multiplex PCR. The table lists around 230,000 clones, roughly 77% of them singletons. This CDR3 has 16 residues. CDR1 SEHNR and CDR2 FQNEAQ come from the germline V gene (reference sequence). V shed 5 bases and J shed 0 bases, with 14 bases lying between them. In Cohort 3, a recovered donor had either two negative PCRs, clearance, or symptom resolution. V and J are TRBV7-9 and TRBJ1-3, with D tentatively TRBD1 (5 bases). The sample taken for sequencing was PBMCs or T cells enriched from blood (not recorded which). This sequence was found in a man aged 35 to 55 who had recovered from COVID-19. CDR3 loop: CASSAHRSYSGNTIYF. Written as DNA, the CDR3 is TGTGCCAGCAGCGCACACAGGTCCTACTCTGGAAACACCATATATTTT.